This T cell receptor beta chain comes out of a study of T-cell reconstitution after alpha-beta-depleted transplantation in children. Study-wide results and caveats: About two months after transplant, alpha-beta T cells reportedly came from several hundred expanded graft clones.

The CDR3 totals 13 residues. Trimming shortened V by 0 bases and J by 8 bases, and 7 bases separated the two germline ends. Germline V gene lookup returns CDR1 LGHNA and CDR2 YNFKEQ. This clonotype was observed many times. Its antigen is as yet unknown. As it was prepared, the TCRbeta library received unique molecular identifiers. TCRdb used MiXCR to reprocess the PCR reads, holding one entry per CDR3 protein. The sample records around 30,000 distinct CDR3 sequences, around 6% being singletons. The material sequenced was peripheral blood, taken 60 days after TCRalphabeta/CD19-depleted stem cell transplant. The genes are TRBV4-2 and TRBJ1-4, with D perhaps TRBD1 (5 bases). This TCR came from a child under two years old who had a stem cell transplant for acute myeloid leukemia, so the T cells may come from the graft donor. The DNA of the CDR3 is TGTGCCAGCAGCCAAGACGGGGCGGAAAAACTGTTTTTT. Translation: CASSQDGAEKLFF.